These 27 T cell receptor beta chains were sequenced from one sample in a study of shared clonotypes between healthy human individuals. Repertoires were generated with immunoSEQ multiplex PCR, while TCRdb's copy carries only in-frame clones and drops some. In the table there are about 1.4 million clones, around 97% of which are singletons. The sequencing sample was made of naive CD4+ T cells sorted from blood. Specified subset: CD45RA+ positively selected. Receptor source: a young man in good health.

V usage is TRBV30 and J usage is TRBJ2-5; D is possibly TRBD1 or TRBD2 (6 bases each). The CDR3 sequence is 13 residues long. V was shortened by 4 bases and J by 5 bases, with 14 bases between the two germline ends. Germline CDR1 GTSNPN, CDR2 SVGIG (reference sequence). Written as DNA, the CDR3 is TGTGCCTGGACCAGGGGCGGGACTGAGACCCAGTACTTC. It yields the protein CAWTRGGTETQYF. Filled out from reference TRBV30 and TRBJ2-5, the complete variable domain reads SQTIHQWPATLVQPVGSPLSLECTVEGTSNPNLYWYRQAAGRGLQLLFYSVGIGQISSEVPQNLSASRPQDRQFILSSKKLLLSDSGFYLCAWTRGGTETQYFGPGTRLLVL.

The chain couples TRBV9 to TRBJ2-1; D gene ambiguous. V was pared by 0 bases and J by 8 bases, with 12 bases between. Per the germline V gene, CDR1 is SGDLS and CDR2 is YYNGEE. This CDR3 spans 14 amino acids. The CDR3 region is CASSVVASSDEQFF. CDR3 sequence (DNA): TGTGCCAGCAGCGTAGTTGCCAGTTCCGATGAGCAGTTCTTC.

This chain uses TRBV19 with TRBJ1-5; 7 bases are a match to TRBD1. Germline loops: CDR1 LNHDA, CDR2 SQIVND (reference sequence). The junction had 5 bases not matched to a gene; V was cut back by 2 bases and J by 1 base. There are 16 residues in the CDR3. The CDR3 DNA reads as TGTGCCAGTAGTATAATAATGGGACAGAGCAATCAGCCCCAGCATTTT. Protein product: CASSIIMGQSNQPQHF.

The chain couples TRBV5-4 to TRBJ2-7, with D hard to call. Germline V gives CDR1 SGHNT, CDR2 YYREEE (reference sequence). Trimming removed 0 bases from V and 6 bases from J, with 16 bases in between. The CDR3 length is 15 residues. CDR3 loop: CASSLAGHPDGEQYF. The DNA of the CDR3 is TGTGCCAGCAGCTTGGCTGGGCACCCCGATGGCGAGCAGTACTTC.

The V call is TRBV19, the J call TRBJ2-5, with D maybe TRBD1 (5 bases). CDR3 size: 13 residues. Trimming shortened V by 5 bases and J by 3 bases, and 10 bases separated the two germline ends. Germline CDR1 LNHDA, CDR2 SQIVND (reference sequence). DNA for the CDR3: TGTGCCAGTAGTTCCGTAGGGGAAGAGACCCAGTACTTC. Protein: CASSSVGEETQYF.

This clone was detected a few times. An end of the junction does not agree with germline; a read error may underlie this. V and J are TRBV7-7 and TRBJ2-2; no firm D call. Germline V gene data show CDR1 as SSHAT and CDR2 as FNYEAQ (reference sequence). This CDR3 contains 14 residues. The CDR3 bases are TGTGCTAGCAGCTCCCACGCGAACACCGGGGAGCTGTTTTTT. Translating gives CASSSHANTGELFF.

This clone was detected once. This rearrangement joins TRBV5-1 to TRBJ1-2, with TRBD1 as a possible D gene (5 bases). Trimming cost V 3 bases and J 8 bases, with 14 bases left between them. In germline, CDR1 is SGHRS, CDR2 YFSETQ. The CDR3 sequence is 13 residues long. The CDR3 bases are TGCGCCAGCAGCTCGCGAGTGGGGGAAGGCTACACCTTC. As protein: CASSSRVGEGYTF. Drawing the rest from reference TRBV5-1 and TRBJ1-2, the complete variable domain is KAGVTQTPRYLIKTRGQQVTLSCSPISGHRSVSWYQQTPGQGLQFLFEYFSETQRNKGNFPGRFSGRQFSNSRSEMNVSTLELGDSALYLCASSSRVGEGYTFGSGTRLTVV.

V gene TRBV27 combines with J gene TRBJ1-1; a possible D gene is TRBD1 (6 bases). The CDR3 is 14 amino acids. Trimming shortened V by 7 bases and J by 11 bases, and 23 bases separated the two germline ends. The germline CDR1 and CDR2 sequences are MNHEY and SMNVEV (reference sequence). CDR3 DNA sequence: TGTGCCAGCACACCTAGGGGGGGGCATGGTTGGGCTTTCTTT. It is translated as CASTPRGGHGWAFF.

The chain has TRBV7-8 and TRBJ2-1; D gene uncertain. This CDR3 is built from 14 residues. The germline gives CDR1 SGHVS, CDR2 FQNEAQ. V shed 3 bases and J shed 7 bases, with 13 bases lying between them. The CDR3 nucleotides read TGTGCCAGCAGCTTCGAAGCGAACCTAAATGAGCAGTTCTTC. It yields the protein CASSFEANLNEQFF.

This rearrangement joins TRBV5-1 to TRBJ2-1, with 7 bases matching TRBD1. Germline trimming cut 4 bases from V and 9 bases from J; bases unmatched to any gene: 7. CDR1 is SGHRS and CDR2 is YFSETQ in the germline V gene. There are 13 residues in the CDR3. CDR3 region: CASSANRGSEQFF. The DNA of the CDR3 is TGCGCCAGCAGCGCAAACAGGGGTAGTGAGCAGTTCTTC.

This chain links TRBV28 with TRBJ2-7, with 8 nucleotides matching TRBD2. Germline V gene lookup returns CDR1 MDHEN and CDR2 SYDVKM. The CDR3 has 15 residues. The V gene end was trimmed by 0 bases and the J gene end by 6 bases; junction bases not matched to a gene: 7. The CDR3 DNA is TGTGCCAGCAGTTTATGGCGGGAGGCCGCCCCCGAGCAGTACTTC. Translating gives CASSLWREAAPEQYF.

The chain has TRBV11-2 and TRBJ1-5; D is unresolved. The CDR3 covers 17 residues. Trimming took off 0 bases at V and 0 bases at J, with 12 bases between the two ends. Germline CDR1 and CDR2: SGHAT and FQNNGV. CDR3 in DNA: TGTGCCAGCAGCTTAGATCTGGCGGGTTATAGCAATCAGCCCCAGCATTTT. Residues: CASSLDLAGYSNQPQHF.

The V gene is TRBV18, the J gene TRBJ2-5; 7 positions agree with TRBD1. The CDR3 sequence is 14 residues long. Germline trimming cut 9 bases from V and 4 bases from J; bases unmatched to any gene: 11. Germline lookup yields CDR1 KGHSH and CDR2 LQKENI. DNA for the CDR3: TGTGCCAGACCCCGGACAGGAAGACGAGAGACCCAGTACTTC. Translation gives CARPRTGRRETQYF.

This rearrangement joins TRBV10-3 to TRBJ2-2; the match to TRBD2 covers 10 bases. V gave up 2 bases and J gave up 1 base; unmatched junction bases: 7. CDR3 size: 18 residues. From germline, CDR1 is ENHRY and CDR2 SYGVKD. For the CDR3, the DNA is TGTGCCATCAGTGAGCAAAGGACTAGCGGAGTGAACACCGGGGAGCTGTTTTTT. Encoded protein: CAISEQRTSGVNTGELFF.

The CDR3 DNA reads as TGTGCCAGCAGTTTAACAGGGGGCATCAACGAGCAGTACTTC. This translates into CASSLTGGINEQYF. The chain links TRBV28 to TRBJ2-7, with TRBD1 matching 9 bases. Germline V CDR1 and CDR2: MDHEN, SYDVKM. V lost 2 bases to trimming and J lost 5 bases; unmatched junction nucleotides: 4. The CDR3 extends over 14 amino acids.

The V call is TRBV5-1, the J call TRBJ2-2, with a weak D call TRBD2 (6 bases). The germline gives CDR1 SGHRS, CDR2 YFSETQ. This CDR3 spans 15 amino acids. V gave up 6 bases and J gave up 5 bases, with 17 bases separating them. The chain's CDR3 is CASTWRGAGTGELFF. CDR3 sequence (DNA): TGCGCCAGCACGTGGAGGGGCGCGGGGACCGGGGAGCTGTTTTTT.

V and J are TRBV6-1 and TRBJ2-1; 9 bases fit TRBD1. Germline V gene data show CDR1 as MNHNS and CDR2 as SASEGT. This CDR3 has 14 residues. The V gene end was trimmed by 6 bases and the J gene end by 2 bases; junction bases not matched to a gene: 2. CDR3 amino acids: CASRGTGPYNEQFF. DNA for the CDR3: TGTGCCAGCAGGGGGACAGGGCCCTACAATGAGCAGTTCTTC.

The chain is built from TRBV30 and TRBJ1-2, with D perhaps matching TRBD1 (6 bases). Trimming took 6 bases from V and 6 from J, leaving 8 bases between them. The CDR3 is 10 residues long. The germline gives CDR1 GTSNPN, CDR2 SVGIG (reference sequence). The DNA for the CDR3 is TGTGCCTGCTACAGGGATGGCTACACCTTC. Its translation: CACYRDGYTF.

The chain couples TRBV18 to TRBJ1-1; the D gene is possibly TRBD1 (6 bases). This CDR3 has 14 residues. From germline, CDR1 is KGHSH and CDR2 LQKENI. V was shortened by 3 bases and J by 1 base, with 9 bases between the two germline ends. This CDR3 is CASSPARGNTEAFF. The CDR3 bases are TGTGCCAGCTCACCGGCCAGGGGGAACACTGAAGCTTTCTTT. Drawing the rest from reference TRBV18 and TRBJ1-1, the complete variable domain is NAGVMQNPRHLVRRRGQEARLRCSPMKGHSHVYWYRQLPEEGLKFMVYLQKENIIDESGMPKERFSAEFPKEGPSILRIQQVVRGDSAAYFCASSPARGNTEAFFGQGTRLTVV.

This chain connects TRBV4-3 to TRBJ2-7, with D hard to call. V was clipped by 7 bases and J by 2 bases, with 27 bases between them. Germline lookup yields CDR1 LGHNA and CDR2 YSLEER. There are 18 residues in the CDR3. The DNA of the CDR3 is TGCGCCAGCACGGCCCCGCCCCCCTTACGGCAGAGACCCTACGAGCAGTACTTC. This translates into CASTAPPPLRQRPYEQYF.

V usage is TRBV4-2 and J usage is TRBJ2-7, with D possibly TRBD2 on 6 matching bases. Germline lookup yields CDR1 LGHNA and CDR2 YNFKEQ. With 1 base removed from V and 6 bases from J, the gap between germline ends came to 16 bases. This CDR3 spans 15 amino acids. For the CDR3, the DNA is TGTGCCAGCAGCCAAGGGAGTAGCGGTCGGATCGAGCAGTACTTC. It yields the protein CASSQGSSGRIEQYF.

This rearrangement joins TRBV19 to TRBJ2-5; the D gene is possibly TRBD2 (7 bases). The ends were cut back, 4 bases at V and 2 bases at J, with 17 bases in the middle. Germline V CDR1 and CDR2: LNHDA, SQIVND (reference sequence). There are 16 residues in the CDR3. This chain's CDR3 is CASSTSSGGGQETQYF. As DNA, the CDR3 is TGTGCCAGTAGTACGTCTTCGGGGGGCGGACAAGAGACCCAGTACTTC. Complete variable domain (other parts from reference TRBV19 and TRBJ2-5): DGGITQSPKYLFRKEGQNVTLSCEQNLNHDAMYWYRQDPGQGLRLIYYSQIVNDFQKGDIAEGYSVSREKKESFPLTVTSAQKNPTAFYLCASSTSSGGGQETQYFGPGTRLLVL.

The chain combines TRBV14 with TRBJ2-2; 9 nucleotides line up with TRBD1. The CDR3 covers 16 residues. Germline trimming cut 2 bases from V and 0 bases from J; bases unmatched to any gene: 1. CDR1 and CDR2 from the germline V gene are SGHDN and FVKESK. The CDR3 protein is CASSQTGGANTGELFF. The DNA for the CDR3 is TGTGCCAGCAGCCAAACAGGGGGCGCGAACACCGGGGAGCTGTTTTTT.

This chain uses TRBV11-2 with TRBJ2-1; D ambiguous. The V end was cut by 2 bases, the J end by 9 bases, with 8 bases between. This CDR3 is built from 12 residues. The germline gives CDR1 SGHAT, CDR2 FQNNGV. CDR3 loop: CASSLRYSEQFF. CDR3 DNA sequence: TGTGCCAGCAGCTTACGTTACTCTGAGCAGTTCTTC.

The rearrangement joins TRBV28 to TRBJ2-5, with D tentatively TRBD1 (6 bases). From germline, CDR1 is MDHEN and CDR2 SYDVKM. V shed 6 bases and J shed 2 bases, with 16 bases lying between them. The CDR3 is 15 amino acids. The CDR3 reads CASRLTGNYQETQYF. CDR3 coding DNA: TGTGCCAGCAGGTTGACAGGCAACTATCAAGAGACCCAGTACTTC.

This chain joins TRBV5-1 and TRBJ2-5; either TRBD1 or TRBD2 may fit D (5 bases each). The V gene lost 7 bases and the J gene lost 2 bases, with 18 bases spanning the gap. This CDR3 has 15 amino acids. Germline values: CDR1 SGHRS, CDR2 YFSETQ. CDR3 sequence reads: CASGTRSPTQETQYF. The DNA of the CDR3 is TGCGCCAGCGGGACCCGAAGTCCCACACAAGAGACCCAGTACTTC. The full variable domain, its missing parts supplied by reference TRBV5-1 and TRBJ2-5, is KAGVTQTPRYLIKTRGQQVTLSCSPISGHRSVSWYQQTPGQGLQFLFEYFSETQRNKGNFPGRFSGRQFSNSRSEMNVSTLELGDSALYLCASGTRSPTQETQYFGPGTRLLVL.

This CDR3 reads CASSLDLRGPDYYEQYF. The DNA for the CDR3 is TGTGCCAGCAGCTTGGATCTTAGGGGGCCTGACTACTACGAGCAGTACTTC. The chain uses TRBV5-4 and TRBJ2-7; 7 nucleotides match TRBD1. Germline V gives CDR1 SGHNT, CDR2 YYREEE (reference sequence). The CDR3 is made up of 17 amino acids. With 0 bases clipped from V and 3 bases from J, the junction kept 12 bases outside the gene matches.